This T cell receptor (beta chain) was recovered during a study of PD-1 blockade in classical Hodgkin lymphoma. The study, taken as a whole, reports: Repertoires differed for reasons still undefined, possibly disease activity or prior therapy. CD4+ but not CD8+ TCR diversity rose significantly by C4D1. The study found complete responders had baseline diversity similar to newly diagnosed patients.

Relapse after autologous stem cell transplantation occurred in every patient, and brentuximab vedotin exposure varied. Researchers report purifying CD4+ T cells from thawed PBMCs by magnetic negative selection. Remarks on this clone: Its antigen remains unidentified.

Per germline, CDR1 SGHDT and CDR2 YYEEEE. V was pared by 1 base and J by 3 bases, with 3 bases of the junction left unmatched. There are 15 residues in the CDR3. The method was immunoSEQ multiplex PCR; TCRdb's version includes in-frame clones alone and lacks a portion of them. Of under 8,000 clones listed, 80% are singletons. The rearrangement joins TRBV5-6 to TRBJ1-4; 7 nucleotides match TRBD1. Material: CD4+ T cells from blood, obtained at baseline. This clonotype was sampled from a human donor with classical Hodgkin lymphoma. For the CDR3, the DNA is TGTGCCAGCAGCTTGATCGGGACAGCTAATGAAAAACTGTTTTTT. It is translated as CASSLIGTANEKLFF.